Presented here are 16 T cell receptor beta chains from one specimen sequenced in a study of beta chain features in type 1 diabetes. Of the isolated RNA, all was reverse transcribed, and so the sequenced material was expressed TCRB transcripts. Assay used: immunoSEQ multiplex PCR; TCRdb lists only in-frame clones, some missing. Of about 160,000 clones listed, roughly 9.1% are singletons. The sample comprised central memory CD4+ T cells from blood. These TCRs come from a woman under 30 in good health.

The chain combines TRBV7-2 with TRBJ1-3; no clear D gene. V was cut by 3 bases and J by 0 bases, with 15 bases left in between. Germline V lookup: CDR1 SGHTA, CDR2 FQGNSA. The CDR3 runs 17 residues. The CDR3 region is CASSLSAGSSSGNTIYF. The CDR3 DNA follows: TGTGCCAGCAGCTTGTCTGCCGGGTCATCCTCTGGAAACACCATATATTTT.

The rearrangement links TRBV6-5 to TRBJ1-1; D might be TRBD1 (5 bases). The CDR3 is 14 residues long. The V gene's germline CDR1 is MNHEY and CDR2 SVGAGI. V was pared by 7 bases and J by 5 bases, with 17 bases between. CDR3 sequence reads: CASKVDSSKTEAFF. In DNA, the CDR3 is TGTGCCAGCAAGGTAGACAGCTCGAAAACTGAAGCTTTCTTT.

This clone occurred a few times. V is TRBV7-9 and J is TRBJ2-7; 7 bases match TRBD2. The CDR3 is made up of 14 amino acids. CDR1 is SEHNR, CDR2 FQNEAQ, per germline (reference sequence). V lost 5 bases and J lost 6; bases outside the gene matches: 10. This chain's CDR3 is CASSRGASGREQYF. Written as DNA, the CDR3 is TGTGCCAGCAGCAGAGGGGCTAGCGGCCGCGAGCAGTACTTC.

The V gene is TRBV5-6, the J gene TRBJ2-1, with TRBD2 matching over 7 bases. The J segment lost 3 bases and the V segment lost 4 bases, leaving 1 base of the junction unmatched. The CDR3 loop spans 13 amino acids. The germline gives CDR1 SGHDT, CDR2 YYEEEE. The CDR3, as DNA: TGTGCCAGCAGCCGGGGGGACTACAATGAGCAGTTCTTC. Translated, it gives CASSRGDYNEQFF. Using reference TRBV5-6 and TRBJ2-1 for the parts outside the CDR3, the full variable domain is DAGVTQSPTHLIKTRGQQVTLRCSPKSGHDTVSWYQQALGQGPQFIFQYYEEEERQRGNFPDRFSGHQFPNYSSELNVNALLLGDSALYLCASSRGDYNEQFFGPGTRLTVL.

CDR3 sequence: CAWTPGGASGNTIYF. CDR3 nucleotides: TGTGCCTGGACGCCCGGGGGGGCAAGTGGAAACACCATATATTTT. The chain joins TRBV30 to TRBJ1-3, with D perhaps TRBD1 (6 bases). This CDR3 has 15 residues. Trimming stripped 4 bases from V and 3 bases from J, with 16 bases between. Germline-derived CDR1 and CDR2 are GTSNPN and SVGIG (reference sequence). Full variable domain (remainder filled in from reference TRBV30 and TRBJ1-3): SQTIHQWPATLVQPVGSPLSLECTVEGTSNPNLYWYRQAAGRGLQLLFYSVGIGQISSEVPQNLSASRPQDRQFILSSKKLLLSDSGFYLCAWTPGGASGNTIYFGEGSWLTVV.

CDR3 region: CASSQANRGYQPQHF. The CDR3, as DNA: TGCGCCAGCAGCCAAGCAAACAGGGGGTATCAGCCCCAGCATTTT. The chain recombines TRBV4-1 with TRBJ1-5; 8 bases align to TRBD1. The CDR3 sequence is 15 residues long. CDR1 and CDR2 from the germline V gene are MGHRA and YSYEKL. V lost 1 base to trimming and J lost 5 bases; unmatched junction nucleotides: 4.

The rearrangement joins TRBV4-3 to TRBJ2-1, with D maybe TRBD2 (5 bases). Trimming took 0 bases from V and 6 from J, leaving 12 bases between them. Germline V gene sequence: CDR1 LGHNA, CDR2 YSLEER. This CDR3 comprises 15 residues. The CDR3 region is CASSQDEARGNEQFF. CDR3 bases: TGCGCCAGCAGCCAAGATGAGGCCCGGGGCAATGAGCAGTTCTTC.

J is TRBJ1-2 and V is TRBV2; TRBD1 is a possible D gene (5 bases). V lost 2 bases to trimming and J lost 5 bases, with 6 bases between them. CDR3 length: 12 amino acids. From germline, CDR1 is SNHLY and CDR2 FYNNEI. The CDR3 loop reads CASSEKGYGYTF. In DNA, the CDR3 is TGTGCCAGCAGTGAAAAGGGGTATGGCTACACCTTC. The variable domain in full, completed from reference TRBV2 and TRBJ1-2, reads EPEVTQTPSHQVTQMGQEVILRCVPISNHLYFYWYRQILGQKVEFLVSFYNNEISEKSEIFDDQFSVERPDGSNFTLKIRSTKLEDSAMYFCASSEKGYGYTFGSGTRLTVV.

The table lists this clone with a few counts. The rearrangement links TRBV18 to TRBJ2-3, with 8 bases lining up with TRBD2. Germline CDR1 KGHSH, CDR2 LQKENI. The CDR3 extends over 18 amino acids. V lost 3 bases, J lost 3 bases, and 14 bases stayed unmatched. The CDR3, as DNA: TGTGCCAGCTCACCTACTTTTAGCGGGGAGAGGGCGACAGATACGCAGTATTTT. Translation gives CASSPTFSGERATDTQYF.

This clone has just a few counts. As DNA, the CDR3 is TGTGCCATCGATGATAGCGGGAGTGGCACAGATACGCAGTATTTT. Its protein product is CAIDDSGSGTDTQYF. The chain carries TRBV6-1 and TRBJ2-3, with 9 bases matching TRBD2. The CDR3 totals 15 residues. Losses at the gene ends were 10 bases for V and 1 base for J; bases not matched to a gene: 9. Germline values: CDR1 MNHNS, CDR2 SASEGT.

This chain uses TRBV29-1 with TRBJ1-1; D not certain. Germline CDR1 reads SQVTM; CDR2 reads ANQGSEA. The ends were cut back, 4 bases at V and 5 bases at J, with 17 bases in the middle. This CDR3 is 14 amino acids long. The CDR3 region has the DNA TGCAGCGTTGTCAGGAGGGTCGGGAGTACTGAAGCTTTCTTT. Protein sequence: CSVVRRVGSTEAFF.

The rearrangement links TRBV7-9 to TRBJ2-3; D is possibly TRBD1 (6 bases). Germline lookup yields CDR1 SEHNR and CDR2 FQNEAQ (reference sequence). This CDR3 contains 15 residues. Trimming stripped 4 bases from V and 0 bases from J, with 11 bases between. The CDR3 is CASSSDRKSTDTQYF. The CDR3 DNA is TGTGCCAGCAGCTCGGACAGAAAGAGCACAGATACGCAGTATTTT.

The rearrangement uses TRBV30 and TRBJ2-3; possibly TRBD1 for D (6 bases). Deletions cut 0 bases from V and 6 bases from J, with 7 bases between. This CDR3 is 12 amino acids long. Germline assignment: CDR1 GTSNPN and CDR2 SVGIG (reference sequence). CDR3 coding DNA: TGTGCCTGGAGTGTAAGGGGGGATACGCAGTATTTT. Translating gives CAWSVRGDTQYF.

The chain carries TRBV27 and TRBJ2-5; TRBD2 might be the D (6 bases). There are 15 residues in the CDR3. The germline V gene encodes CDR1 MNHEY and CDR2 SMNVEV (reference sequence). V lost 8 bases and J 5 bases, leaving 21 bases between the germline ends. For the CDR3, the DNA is TGTGCCAGCTCGCAGCGGGTTGGGGCAGAGGAGACCCAGTACTTC. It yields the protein CASSQRVGAEETQYF.

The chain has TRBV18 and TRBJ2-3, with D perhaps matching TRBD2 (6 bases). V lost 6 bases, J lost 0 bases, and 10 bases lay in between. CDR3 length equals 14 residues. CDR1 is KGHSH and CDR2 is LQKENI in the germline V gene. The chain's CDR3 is CASSERASTDTQYF. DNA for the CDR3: TGTGCCAGCTCTGAGCGGGCTAGCACAGATACGCAGTATTTT.

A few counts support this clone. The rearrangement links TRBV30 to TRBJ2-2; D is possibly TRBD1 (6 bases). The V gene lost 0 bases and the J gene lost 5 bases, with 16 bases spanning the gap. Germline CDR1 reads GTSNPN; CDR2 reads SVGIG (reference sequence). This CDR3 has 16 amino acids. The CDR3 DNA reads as TGTGCCTGGAGTGTACGTGGACAGAAAAGGACCGGGGAGCTGTTTTTT. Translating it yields CAWSVRGQKRTGELFF.